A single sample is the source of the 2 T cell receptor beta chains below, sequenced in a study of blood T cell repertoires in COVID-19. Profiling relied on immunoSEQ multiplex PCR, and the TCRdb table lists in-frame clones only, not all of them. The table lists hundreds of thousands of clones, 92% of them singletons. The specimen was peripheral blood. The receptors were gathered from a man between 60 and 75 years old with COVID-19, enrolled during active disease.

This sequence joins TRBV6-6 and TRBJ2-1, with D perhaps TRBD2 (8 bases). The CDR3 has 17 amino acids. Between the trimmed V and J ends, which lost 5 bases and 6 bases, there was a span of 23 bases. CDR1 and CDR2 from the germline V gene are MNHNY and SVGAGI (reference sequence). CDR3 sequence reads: CASSPLDRSLAVNEQFF. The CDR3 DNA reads TGTGCCAGCAGTCCCCTGGACAGGTCACTAGCGGTCAATGAGCAGTTCTTC.

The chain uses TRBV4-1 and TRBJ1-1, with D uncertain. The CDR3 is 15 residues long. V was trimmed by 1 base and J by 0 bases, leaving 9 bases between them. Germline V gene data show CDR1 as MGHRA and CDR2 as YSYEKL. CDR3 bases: TGCGCCAGCAGCCAAGTAGGCAGGATGAACACTGAAGCTTTCTTT. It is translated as CASSQVGRMNTEAFF.